Sequencing of this T cell receptor beta chain was carried out in a study of cytomegalovirus exposure and HLA in healthy donors. Study-level results: Associated with HLA alleles at 0.05 false discovery rate in a later analysis were around 17,000 TCR beta sequences. Common viral pathogens seemed to be connected with several of the most significant clusters, according to a later analysis. When analyzed later, a missense DCLRE1C variant was found to be linked to TCR beta V- and J-gene trimming.

Both 60 Vbeta primers and 13 Jbeta primers went into the PCR. The authors' processing: About 83 million unique TCR beta chains, roughly 11 million shared, were counted in a later analysis. Some clones are missing from TCRdb's copy, which holds only in-frame ones; the method was immunoSEQ multiplex PCR. V and J calls plus clone size are reproduced from that table; the DNA served to infer D and trimming. This sample has about 180,000 clones, with over 70% found just once. The germline CDR1 and CDR2 sequences are ENHRY and SYGVKD. This CDR3 spans 13 amino acids. J was trimmed by 3 bases and V by 5 bases; bases with no gene match: 3. Notes on this clone: Its antigen remains unidentified.

Material: PBMCs. The source of this sequence is a man aged 35 to 55 in good health and CMV-seronegative. This sequence joins TRBV10-3 and TRBJ2-7, with 8 bases aligning to TRBD1. As DNA, the CDR3 is TGTGCCATCAGTTCTGGACAGGGCTACGAGCAGTACTTC. Protein sequence: CAISSGQGYEQYF.